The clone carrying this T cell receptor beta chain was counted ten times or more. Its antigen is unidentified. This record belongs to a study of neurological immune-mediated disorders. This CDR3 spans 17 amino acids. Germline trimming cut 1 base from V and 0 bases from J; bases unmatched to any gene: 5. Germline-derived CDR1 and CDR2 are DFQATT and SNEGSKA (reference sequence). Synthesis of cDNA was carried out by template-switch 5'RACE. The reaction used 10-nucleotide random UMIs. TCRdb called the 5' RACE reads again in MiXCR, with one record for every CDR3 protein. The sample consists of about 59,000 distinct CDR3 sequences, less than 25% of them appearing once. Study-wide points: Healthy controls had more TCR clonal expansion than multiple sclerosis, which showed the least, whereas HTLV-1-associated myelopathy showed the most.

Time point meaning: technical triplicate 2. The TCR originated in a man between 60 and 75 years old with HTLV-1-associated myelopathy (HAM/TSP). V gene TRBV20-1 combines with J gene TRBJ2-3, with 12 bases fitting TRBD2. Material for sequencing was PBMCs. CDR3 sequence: CSARALAGGPSTDTQYF. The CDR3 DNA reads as TGCAGTGCTAGAGCTCTAGCGGGAGGGCCAAGCACAGATACGCAGTATTTT.